Listed below are T cell receptor beta chains from one sample, sequenced in a study of CD8 T cells in ankylosing spondylitis. Using its own MiXCR run on the 5' RACE reads, TCRdb lists one record per CDR3 protein. The sample lists 200,000 to 250,000 distinct CDR3 sequences; about 7% were seen once. The specimen sequenced was blood, either unsorted or a sorted T cell fraction (not recorded which). These receptors were obtained from a male donor with ankylosing spondylitis. The CDR3 runs from the conserved cysteine through the conserved F or W. The D gene is left open where the match is weak. Only part of the rows carry a size: once, few, many, or a class if the clone is expanded.

J: TRBJ2-1; V: TRBV18; D: NA; size: NA; DNA: TGTGCCAGCTCACCACCGGAGGGGGTCTATGAGCAGTTCTTC; CDR3: CASSPPEGVYEQFF
J: TRBJ1-2; V: TRBV3-1; D: NA; size: few; DNA: TGTGCCAGCAGCCAATGGACAGCCACCTATGGCTACACCTTC; CDR3: CASSQWTATYGYTF
J: TRBJ2-3; V: TRBV11-2; D: NA; size: few; DNA: TGTGCCAGCAGCTCCGGGCCCGGGAGACCCACAGATACGCAGTATTTT; CDR3: CASSSGPGRPTDTQYF
J: TRBJ2-2; V: TRBV6-4; D: NA; size: few; DNA: TGTGCCAGCAGTGACGGCGACACCGGGGAGCTGTTTTTT; CDR3: CASSDGDTGELFF
J: TRBJ2-1; V: TRBV5-1; D: NA; size: many; DNA: TGCGCCAGCAGCCCTATCCAGGGCTCCTACAATGAGCAGTTCTTC; CDR3: CASSPIQGSYNEQFF
J: TRBJ2-2; V: TRBV27; D: NA; size: many; DNA: TGTGCCAGCAGTTTATATCGCGGGCCGAACACCGGGGAGCTGTTTTTT; CDR3: CASSLYRGPNTGELFF
J: TRBJ2-7; V: TRBV7-9; D: TRBD2; size: few; DNA: TGTGCCAGCAGCTCTCCTAGCGGGAGCTCCTACGAGCAGTACTTC; CDR3: CASSSPSGSSYEQYF
J: TRBJ1-1; V: TRBV9; D: NA; size: many; DNA: TGTGCCAGCAGCGAGGACGGCGGTCCCACTGAAGCTTTCTTT; CDR3: CASSEDGGPTEAFF
J: TRBJ1-4; V: TRBV9; D: NA; size: NA; DNA: TGTGCCAGCAGCGCCCACGATCGACAGACAACTAATGAAAAACTGTTTTTT; CDR3: CASSAHDRQTTNEKLFF
J: TRBJ1-2; V: TRBV7-2; D: NA; size: few; DNA: TGTGCCAGCAGCTCCCTTCCGGCCGGGGGATGGTATGGCTACACCTTC; CDR3: CASSSLPAGGWYGYTF
J: TRBJ2-7; V: TRBV27; D: NA; size: many; DNA: TGTGCCAGCAGTTTGAGTGGGGGGGCCAGCAACGAGCAGTACTTC; CDR3: CASSLSGGASNEQYF
J: TRBJ2-7; V: TRBV7-2; D: NA; size: many; DNA: TGTGCCAGCAGCTTAGTTCCAGGGCCCAACTCCTACGAGCAGTACTTC; CDR3: CASSLVPGPNSYEQYF
J: TRBJ1-1; V: TRBV7-8; D: NA; size: many; DNA: TGTGCCAGCAGCTTAGATGTCAATTGGTACACTGAAGCTTTCTTT; CDR3: CASSLDVNWYTEAFF
J: TRBJ2-7; V: TRBV10-3; D: TRBD1; size: many; DNA: TGTGCCATCAGAGAGACAGGGGCCTACGAGCAGTACTTC; CDR3: CAIRETGAYEQYF
J: TRBJ2-7; V: TRBV4-3; D: TRBD1; size: many; DNA: TGCGCCAGCAGCCAAGAGGGACAGCGAGGGGAGACTTCCTACGAGCAGTACTTC; CDR3: CASSQEGQRGETSYEQYF
J: TRBJ2-7; V: TRBV7-2; D: NA; size: many; DNA: TGTGCCAGCAGCCACGACGGAGTACTTTTTTCCTACGAGCAGTACTTC; CDR3: CASSHDGVLFSYEQYF
J: TRBJ2-1; V: TRBV29-1; D: TRBD1; size: few; DNA: TGCAGCGTCGTTACAGGGGAACAAGGTTCCTACAATGAGCAGTTCTTC; CDR3: CSVVTGEQGSYNEQFF
J: TRBJ2-1; V: TRBV7-2; D: NA; size: NA; DNA: TGTGCCAGCAGCTTGGTTTTAACGGGAGAATTCTACAATGAGCAGTTCTTC; CDR3: CASSLVLTGEFYNEQFF
J: TRBJ2-3; V: TRBV6-1; D: TRBD2; size: many; DNA: TGTGCCAGCAGTCCCTGGGACTATCAAAGCACAGATACGCAGTATTTT; CDR3: CASSPWDYQSTDTQYF
J: TRBJ2-1; V: TRBV12-5; D: TRBD2; size: many; DNA: TGTGCTAGTGGTACACAGGGACTAGCTTGGTTCTTC; CDR3: CASGTQGLAWFF
J: TRBJ2-7; V: TRBV7-9; D: NA; size: many; DNA: TGTGCCAGCAGCCGAGTTGGGGGCGAGCAGTACTTC; CDR3: CASSRVGGEQYF
J: TRBJ1-2; V: TRBV29-1; D: NA; size: many; DNA: TGCAGCGTTGGGAGGCCGAACTATGGCTACACCTTC; CDR3: CSVGRPNYGYTF
J: TRBJ2-7; V: TRBV4-3; D: NA; size: many; DNA: TGCGCCAGCAGCCAAGATCTGGAGGGCTACGAGCAGTACTTC; CDR3: CASSQDLEGYEQYF
J: TRBJ1-1; V: TRBV9; D: NA; size: many; DNA: TGTGCCAGCAGCGCCTACGACGACACTGAAGCTTTCTTT; CDR3: CASSAYDDTEAFF
J: TRBJ1-5; V: TRBV27; D: NA; size: many; DNA: TGTGCCAGCAGTTTATGGGAGCCCCAGCATTTT; CDR3: CASSLWEPQHF
J: TRBJ2-1; V: TRBV28; D: TRBD2; size: many; DNA: TGTGCCAGCAGTTTATATGGACTAGCGGGAGGAGATGAGCAGTTCTTC; CDR3: CASSLYGLAGGDEQFF
J: TRBJ2-7; V: TRBV7-9; D: NA; size: many; DNA: TGTGCCAGCAGCCGTGACTACTCCTACGAGCAGTACTTC; CDR3: CASSRDYSYEQYF
J: TRBJ1-2; V: TRBV7-2; D: NA; size: few; DNA: TGTGCCAGCAGCTGGGGAAGATCTGACGACACCTTC; CDR3: CASSWGRSDDTF
J: TRBJ2-5; V: TRBV7-6; D: NA; size: many; DNA: TGTGCCAGCAGCTTATGGCCAGGCCTCCAAGAGACCCAGTACTTC; CDR3: CASSLWPGLQETQYF
J: TRBJ1-2; V: TRBV19; D: NA; size: NA; DNA: TGTGCCAGTAGTTCCGACGGGGAGAGTGGCTACACCTTC; CDR3: CASSSDGESGYTF
J: TRBJ2-2; V: TRBV5-1; D: TRBD1; size: many; DNA: TGCGCCAGCAGCTGGACAGGGATGAACACCGGGGAGCTGTTTTTT; CDR3: CASSWTGMNTGELFF
J: TRBJ2-7; V: TRBV7-2; D: TRBD2; size: many; DNA: TGTGCCAGCAGCAGAGGACTAGCGGGGGAGCAGTACTTC; CDR3: CASSRGLAGEQYF
J: TRBJ2-5; V: TRBV12-3/TRBV12-4; D: TRBD1; size: many; DNA: TGTGCCAGCAGCAGGGGGTTGTACCAAGAGACCCAGTACTTC; CDR3: CASSRGLYQETQYF
J: TRBJ1-1; V: TRBV5-6; D: NA; size: many; DNA: TGTGCCAGCAGCCCTAATGGGAACACTGAAGCTTTCTTT; CDR3: CASSPNGNTEAFF
J: TRBJ2-1; V: TRBV29-1; D: TRBD2; size: many; DNA: TGCAGCGTTGTTGAGGGAGGGCCCCACAATGAGCAGTTCTTC; CDR3: CSVVEGGPHNEQFF
J: TRBJ1-1; V: TRBV27; D: TRBD1; size: many; DNA: TGTGCCAGCAGTGGGGACAGTTACACTGAAGCTTTCTTT; CDR3: CASSGDSYTEAFF
J: TRBJ1-2; V: TRBV29-1; D: NA; size: many; DNA: TGCAGCGTCGTGGACCTCAACGGGTATGGCTACACCTTC; CDR3: CSVVDLNGYGYTF
J: TRBJ2-5; V: TRBV6-1; D: TRBD1; size: NA; DNA: TGTGCCAGCAGTCGGCAGGGGGTTGCGCAAGAGACCCAGTACTTC; CDR3: CASSRQGVAQETQYF
J: TRBJ2-2; V: TRBV20-1; D: NA; size: many; DNA: TGCAGTGCAGACGGCGAGAACACCGGGGAGCTGTTTTTT; CDR3: CSADGENTGELFF
J: TRBJ2-2; V: TRBV13; D: NA; size: many; DNA: TGTGCCAGCAGCTTAGGCGATCCGGCCGGGGAGCTGTTTTTT; CDR3: CASSLGDPAGELFF
J: TRBJ2-1; V: TRBV10-3; D: NA; size: many; DNA: TGTGCCGTGTCCGGGGGCTACAATGAGCAGTTCTTC; CDR3: CAVSGGYNEQFF
J: TRBJ1-4; V: TRBV5-1; D: NA; size: NA; DNA: TGCGCCAGCAGGGCTGTTGCAACTAATGAAAAACTGTTTTTT; CDR3: CASRAVATNEKLFF
J: TRBJ2-1; V: TRBV6-1; D: TRBD2; size: few; DNA: TGTGCCAGCACCCAGTACCGGGACTACAAATACAATGAGCAGTTCTTC; CDR3: CASTQYRDYKYNEQFF
J: TRBJ1-2; V: TRBV7-9; D: NA; size: many; DNA: TGTGCCAGCAGTTTAAATAACTATGGCTACACCTTC; CDR3: CASSLNNYGYTF
J: TRBJ1-5; V: TRBV28; D: TRBD1; size: NA; DNA: TGTGCCAGCAGTGCCACAGGGGGGGAAGGCAATCAGCCCCAGCATTTT; CDR3: CASSATGGEGNQPQHF
J: TRBJ2-3; V: TRBV5-1; D: NA; size: many; DNA: TGCGCCAGCAGCTTGGGACAGTTCATCACAGATACGCAGTATTTT; CDR3: CASSLGQFITDTQYF
J: TRBJ2-3; V: TRBV5-1; D: NA; size: many; DNA: TGCGCCAGCAGCTTTGTGCGGGAAGGCACAGATACGCAGTATTTT; CDR3: CASSFVREGTDTQYF
J: TRBJ2-2; V: TRBV28; D: TRBD1; size: many; DNA: TGTGCCAGCAGGCGGACAGGGGAGACCGGGGAGCTGTTTTTT; CDR3: CASRRTGETGELFF
J: TRBJ2-7; V: TRBV29-1; D: NA; size: many; DNA: TGCAGCGTTGAGGTGGCAGGGAAAGGAGAGCAGTACTTC; CDR3: CSVEVAGKGEQYF
J: TRBJ2-7; V: TRBV7-9; D: TRBD1; size: NA; DNA: TGTGCCAGCAGCACCTCGGGACAGCAATACTCCTACGAGCAGTACTTC; CDR3: CASSTSGQQYSYEQYF
J: TRBJ2-3; V: TRBV20-1; D: TRBD2; size: many; DNA: TGCAGTGCTGGCCCCACTAGGCGGGAGTACACAGATACGCAGTATTTT; CDR3: CSAGPTRREYTDTQYF
J: TRBJ2-3; V: TRBV6-1; D: NA; size: few; DNA: TGTGCCAGCAGTCGACCGACGCTAAGCACAGATACGCAGTATTTT; CDR3: CASSRPTLSTDTQYF
J: TRBJ2-5; V: TRBV4-2; D: NA; size: many; DNA: TGTGCCAGCAGCCAAGAAACTAGCCTGAAGACCCAGTACTTC; CDR3: CASSQETSLKTQYF
J: TRBJ2-1; V: TRBV27; D: TRBD2; size: many; DNA: TGTGCCAGCGGACCCGGCGGGGGGACCTACAATGAGCAGTTCTTC; CDR3: CASGPGGGTYNEQFF
J: TRBJ2-2; V: TRBV28; D: NA; size: many; DNA: TGTGCCAGCAGTCCCGGGGCGCAGAATGGCGGGGAGCTGTTTTTT; CDR3: CASSPGAQNGGELFF
J: TRBJ2-7; V: TRBV7-6; D: NA; size: NA; DNA: TGTGCCAGCAGCCCCGACCAGGGGACTCTACCCTACGAGCAGTACTTC; CDR3: CASSPDQGTLPYEQYF
J: TRBJ2-7; V: TRBV15; D: NA; size: many; DNA: TGTGCCACCAGCCTTGGGGTCGCCTACGAGCAGTACTTC; CDR3: CATSLGVAYEQYF
J: TRBJ1-5; V: TRBV5-8; D: TRBD1; size: few; DNA: TGTGCCAGCAGCTTGGAGGGACAGGGAATGAATCAGCCCCAGCATTTT; CDR3: CASSLEGQGMNQPQHF
J: TRBJ2-1; V: TRBV6-1; D: TRBD1; size: few; DNA: TGTGCCAGCAGTGAGGAAGACAGGGCGCTCTACAATGAGCAGTTCTTC; CDR3: CASSEEDRALYNEQFF
J: TRBJ2-3; V: TRBV7-9; D: NA; size: NA; DNA: TGTGCCGGCAGCCAGGCGGGGAGAACAGATACGCAGTATTTT; CDR3: CAGSQAGRTDTQYF